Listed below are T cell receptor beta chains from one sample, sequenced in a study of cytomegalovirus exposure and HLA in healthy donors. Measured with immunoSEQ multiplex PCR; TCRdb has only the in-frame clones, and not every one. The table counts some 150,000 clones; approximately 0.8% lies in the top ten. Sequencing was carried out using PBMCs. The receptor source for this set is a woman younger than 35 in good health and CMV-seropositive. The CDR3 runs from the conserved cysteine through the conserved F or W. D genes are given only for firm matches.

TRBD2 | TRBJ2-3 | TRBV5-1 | CASSLNPAGGRDTQYF | TGCGCCAGCAGCTTGAATCCAGCGGGGGGACGGGATACGCAGTATTTT
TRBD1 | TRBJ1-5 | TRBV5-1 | CASSLGTGGQPQHF | TGCGCCAGCAGCTTGGGGACAGGGGGCCAGCCCCAGCATTTT
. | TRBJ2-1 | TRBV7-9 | CASSLGLGSYNEQFF | TGTGCCAGCAGCTTAGGACTAGGCTCCTACAATGAGCAGTTCTTC
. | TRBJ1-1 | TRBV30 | CAWSVSEAFF | TGTGCCTGGAGTGTGAGTGAAGCTTTCTTT
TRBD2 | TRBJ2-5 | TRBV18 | CASSPTSGSGVKQYF | TGTGCCAGCTCACCGACTAGCGGGAGTGGAGTAAAGCAGTACTTC
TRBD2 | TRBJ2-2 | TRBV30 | CALPAGGFHGELFF | TGTGCCTTGCCAGCGGGGGGGTTTCACGGGGAGCTGTTTTTT
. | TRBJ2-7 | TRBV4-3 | CASSQDRGAAYEQYF | TGCGCCAGCAGCCAAGATCGGGGGGCTGCGTACGAGCAGTACTTC
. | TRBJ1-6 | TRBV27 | CASRDIGGNSPLHF | TGTGCCAGCAGGGACATCGGTGGGAATTCACCCCTCCACTTT
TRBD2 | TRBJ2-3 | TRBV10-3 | CAIRISGGAPDTQYF | TGTGCCATCAGAATTAGCGGGGGGGCCCCAGATACGCAGTATTTT
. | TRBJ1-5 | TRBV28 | CASSLIRDKVDQPQHF | TGTGCCAGCAGTTTAATTCGGGACAAAGTAGATCAGCCCCAGCATTTT
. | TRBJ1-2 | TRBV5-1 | CASSLSNSGYGYTF | TGCGCCAGCAGCTTGAGTAACAGCGGCTATGGCTACACCTTC
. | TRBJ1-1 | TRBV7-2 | CASSFYQIYPVNTEAFF | TGTGCCAGCAGCTTTTATCAAATCTACCCTGTGAACACTGAAGCTTTCTTT
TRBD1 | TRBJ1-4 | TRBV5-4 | CASSTGQGPATNEKLFF | TGTGCCAGCAGCACCGGACAGGGCCCCGCAACTAATGAAAAACTGTTTTTT
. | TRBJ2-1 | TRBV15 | CAITLSGDNEQFF | TGTGCCATCACCCTTAGCGGCGACAATGAGCAGTTCTTC
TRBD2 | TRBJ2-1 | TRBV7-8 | CASSFPGLAGRYNEQFF | TGTGCCAGCAGCTTCCCGGGACTAGCGGGGCGTTACAATGAGCAGTTCTTC
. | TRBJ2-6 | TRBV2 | CASRGSGANVLTF | TGTGCCAGCAGGGGGAGTGGGGCCAACGTCCTGACTTTC
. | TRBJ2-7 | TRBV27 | CASSDLTPPYEQYF | TGTGCCAGCAGTGATCTAACCCCCCCGTACGAGCAGTACTTC
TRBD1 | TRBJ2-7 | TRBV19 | CASTDRESSYEQYF | TGTGCCTCTACCGACAGGGAGAGCTCCTACGAGCAGTACTTC
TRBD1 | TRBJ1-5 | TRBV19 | CASSIRTGTYSNQPQHF | TGTGCCAGTAGTATCAGGACAGGGACTTATAGCAATCAGCCCCAGCATTTT
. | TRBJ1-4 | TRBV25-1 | CASSGQGPATNEKLFF | TGTGCCAGCAGTGGGCAGGGGCCTGCAACTAATGAAAAACTGTTTTTT
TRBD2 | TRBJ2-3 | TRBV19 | CASSIGSGGVSTDTQYF | TGTGCCAGTAGTATAGGGAGCGGGGGAGTTAGCACAGATACGCAGTATTTT
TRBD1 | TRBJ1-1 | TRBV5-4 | CASSRGGAGTEAFF | TGTGCCAGCAGCAGAGGGGGCGCCGGAACTGAAGCTTTCTTT
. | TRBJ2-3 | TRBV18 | CASSPPQATRLLF | TGTGCCAGCTCACCACCGCAGGCCACTCGGCTGCTGTTT
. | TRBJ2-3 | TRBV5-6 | CASSLARKQDTQYF | TGTGCCAGCAGCTTGGCGCGGAAGCAGGATACGCAGTATTTT
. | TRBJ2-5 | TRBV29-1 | CSVSAAGETQYF | TGCAGCGTTTCGGCGGCCGGGGAGACCCAGTACTTC
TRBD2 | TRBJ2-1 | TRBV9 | CASSGGLGGVYNEQFF | TGTGCCAGCAGCGGAGGTCTGGGGGGGGTCTACAATGAGCAGTTCTTC
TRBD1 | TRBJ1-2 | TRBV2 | CASTPGQGVTNYGYTF | TGTGCCAGCACCCCGGGACAGGGGGTTACTAACTATGGCTACACCTTC
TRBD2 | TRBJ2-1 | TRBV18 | CASSPPWGLAGADEQFF | TGTGCCAGCTCACCACCGTGGGGACTAGCGGGAGCGGATGAGCAGTTCTTC
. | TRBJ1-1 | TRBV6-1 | CASSEALGTGGKTEAFF | TGTGCCAGCAGTGAAGCGCTAGGGACCGGGGGTAAAACTGAAGCTTTCTTT
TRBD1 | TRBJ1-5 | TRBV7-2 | CASSGGGTGHNQPQHF | TGTGCCAGCAGCGGGGGAGGGACAGGACACAATCAGCCCCAGCATTTT
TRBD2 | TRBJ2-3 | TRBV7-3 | CASSLYGASGGKSTDTQYF | TGTGCCAGCAGCTTATACGGAGCTAGCGGGGGGAAAAGCACAGATACGCAGTATTTT
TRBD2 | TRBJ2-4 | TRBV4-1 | CASSPGLAGGSAKNIQYF | TGCGCCAGCAGCCCTGGACTAGCGGGGGGCTCAGCCAAAAACATTCAGTACTTC
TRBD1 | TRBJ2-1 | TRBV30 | CAWGPGQGFEQFF | TGTGCCTGGGGACCGGGACAGGGGTTTGAGCAGTTCTTC
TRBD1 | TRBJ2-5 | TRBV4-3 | CASSQTPHGTGCCETQYF | TGCGCCAGCAGCCAAACCCCCCACGGGACAGGGTGTTGTGAGACCCAGTACTTC
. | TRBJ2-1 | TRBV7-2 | CASSLSAGQTYNEQFF | TGTGCCAGCAGCTTATCTGCGGGGCAGACCTACAATGAGCAGTTCTTC
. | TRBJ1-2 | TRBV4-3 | CASSLSGGSDGYTF | TGCGCCAGCAGCCTTAGCGGGGGCTCAGATGGCTACACCTTC
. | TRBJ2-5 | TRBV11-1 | CASSLSLWASRKETQYF | TGTGCCAGCAGCTTATCCCTCTGGGCTAGCAGAAAAGAGACCCAGTACTTC
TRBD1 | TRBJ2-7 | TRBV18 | CASSPGQGDYEQYF | TGTGCCAGCTCACCGGGACAGGGTGACTACGAGCAGTACTTC
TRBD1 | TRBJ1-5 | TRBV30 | CAWTRRAGATGRNQPQHF | TGTGCCTGGACCCGTCGGGCAGGGGCGACAGGGAGAAATCAGCCCCAGCATTTT
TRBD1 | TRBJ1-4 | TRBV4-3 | CASSQAAGTGNEKLFF | TGCGCCAGCAGCCAAGCTGCCGGGACAGGGAATGAAAAACTGTTTTTT
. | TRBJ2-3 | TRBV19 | CASSTRPDTQYF | TGTGCCAGTAGTACGCGTCCAGATACGCAGTATTTT
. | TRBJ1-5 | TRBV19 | CASSIGGSNQPQHF | TGTGCCAGTAGTATAGGGGGCTCTAACCAGCCCCAGCATTTT
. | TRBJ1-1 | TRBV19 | CASKDRGTEAFF | TGTGCCAGTAAAGATCGAGGCACTGAAGCTTTCTTT
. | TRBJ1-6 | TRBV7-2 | CASSVPGGGYSPLHF | TGTGCCAGCAGCGTTCCTGGGGGGGGATATTCACCCCTCCACTTT